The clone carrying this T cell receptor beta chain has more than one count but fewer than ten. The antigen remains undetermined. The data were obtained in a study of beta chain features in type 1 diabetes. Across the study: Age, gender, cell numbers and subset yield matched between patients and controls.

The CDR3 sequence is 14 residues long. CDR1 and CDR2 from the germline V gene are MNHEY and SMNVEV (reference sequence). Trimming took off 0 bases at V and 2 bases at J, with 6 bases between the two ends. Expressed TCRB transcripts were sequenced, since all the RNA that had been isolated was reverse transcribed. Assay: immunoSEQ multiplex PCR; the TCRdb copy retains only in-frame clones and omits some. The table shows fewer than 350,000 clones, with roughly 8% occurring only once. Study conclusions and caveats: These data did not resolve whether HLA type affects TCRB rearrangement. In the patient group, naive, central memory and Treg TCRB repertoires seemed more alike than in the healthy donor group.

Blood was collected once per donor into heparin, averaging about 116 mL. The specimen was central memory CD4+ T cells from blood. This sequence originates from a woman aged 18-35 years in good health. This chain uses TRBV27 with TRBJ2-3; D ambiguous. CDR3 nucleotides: TGTGCCAGCAGTTTATCGCGGCTCACAGATACGCAGTATTTT. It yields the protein CASSLSRLTDTQYF.